The 27 T cell receptor beta chains below come from one sample, sequenced in a study of T cells in Graves' hyperthyroidism and ophthalmopathy. Amplified TCR beta CDR3 regions derived from RNA transcripts. A first-round RT-PCR of the TCR CDR3 used the HTBI primer set. TCRdb analysed the multiplex PCR reads with MiXCR anew, one entry per CDR3 protein. The data show fewer than 750,000 distinct CDR3 sequences, with roughly 46% seen just once and around 7.7% held by the top ten. The sample consisted of peripheral blood or thyroid tissue (not recorded which). Every receptor here comes from a woman aged 18-29 years with Graves' hyperthyroidism.

This clonotype appeared a few times. CDR3 protein: CASSELAGDEQYF. CDR3 nucleotides: TGTGCCAGCAGTGAGCTAGCGGGAGACGAGCAGTACTTC. J is TRBJ2-7 and V is TRBV2; 10 positions agree with TRBD2. Losses at the gene ends were 3 bases for V and 5 bases for J; bases not matched to a gene: 1. This CDR3 is 13 amino acids long. Germline CDR1 reads SNHLY; CDR2 reads FYNNEI.

This chain joins TRBV12-3 or TRBV12-4 and TRBJ1-5; perhaps TRBD1 as D (5 bases). This CDR3 has 14 residues. Deletions cut 8 bases from V and 2 bases from J, with 13 bases between. The CDR3 DNA reads TGTGCCAGCGGATCTGCCAGGGGCAATCAGCCCCAGCATTTT. Residues: CASGSARGNQPQHF.

This clonotype occurred once. The CDR3 reads CSATQGNTYEQYF. The CDR3 coding sequence is TGCAGTGCGACACAGGGGAACACCTACGAGCAGTACTTC. The rearrangement links TRBV20-1 to TRBJ2-7; 7 bases map to TRBD1. This CDR3 region has 13 residues. Germline CDR1 reads DFQATT; CDR2 reads SNEGSKA (reference sequence). The V segment lost 6 bases and the J segment 2 bases; nucleotides outside the gene matches: 7.

In this sample, this clonotype turned up many times. The chain combines TRBV20-1 with TRBJ1-4; D may be TRBD1 (5 bases). In germline, CDR1 is DFQATT, CDR2 SNEGSKA (reference sequence). The CDR3 spans 15 residues. Trimming removed 5 bases at V and 2 bases at J, with 15 bases between. CDR3 coding DNA: TGCAGTGCTGCGGGACCCGTGGGGACTAATGAAAAACTGTTTTTT. Protein product: CSAAGPVGTNEKLFF.

This clonotype occurred many times. The rearrangement joins TRBV11-3 to TRBJ1-2, with TRBD1 identical over 8 bases. Germline V CDR1 and CDR2: SGHNT, YENEEA. After removal of 5 bases from V and 8 bases from J, the junction contained 13 bases not matched to a gene. The CDR3 is 15 residues long. The chain's CDR3 is CASSPSVRQGLGYTF. The CDR3, as DNA: TGTGCCAGCAGCCCCAGCGTAAGACAGGGGCTGGGCTACACCTTC.

The CDR3 nucleotides read TGTGCCAGCAGTTACTCCGTGATAGGGGGGATTTATGAAGCTTTCTTT. Residues: CASSYSVIGGIYEAFF. The chain combines TRBV6-2 or TRBV6-3 with TRBJ1-1; a weak D match, TRBD1 (6 bases). Trimming cost V 0 bases and J 7 bases, with 18 bases left between them. CDR1 is MNHEY, CDR2 SVGEGT, per germline. This CDR3 is built from 16 residues.

This clonotype turned up a few times. This rearrangement joins TRBV20-1 to TRBJ2-5; TRBD1 is a possible D gene (5 bases). CDR1 is DFQATT and CDR2 is SNEGSKA in the germline V gene (reference sequence). The V and J ends lost 5 bases and 5 bases respectively, with 15 bases between them. The CDR3 is made up of 13 amino acids. The DNA of the CDR3 is TGCAGTGCTGGGCCGAGCCCAGGGGAGACCCAGTACTTC. Translated, it gives CSAGPSPGETQYF.

The table lists this clonotype with a count of one. The chain combines TRBV7-2 with TRBJ2-5, with D perhaps TRBD1 (5 bases). There are 13 residues in the CDR3. Trimming took 8 bases from V and 4 from J, leaving 14 bases between them. Germline V lookup: CDR1 SGHTA, CDR2 FQGNSA. In DNA form, the CDR3 reads TGTGCCAGCGGCGGACAAGGACGAGAGACCCAGTACTTC. Translating gives CASGGQGRETQYF.

The chain uses TRBV29-1 and TRBJ1-2, with 12 bases identical to TRBD1. V gave up 7 bases and J gave up 6 bases; unmatched junction bases: 3. The CDR3 runs 12 residues. Germline V lookup: CDR1 SQVTM, CDR2 ANQGSEA. CDR3 amino acids: CSGGDRGHGYTF. The CDR3 DNA follows: TGCAGCGGTGGGGACAGGGGGCATGGCTACACCTTC. The full variable domain, its missing parts supplied by reference TRBV29-1 and TRBJ1-2, is SAVISQKPSRDICQRGTSLTIQCQVDSQVTMMFWYRQQPGQSLTLIATANQGSEATYESGFVIDKFPISRPNLTFSTLTVSNMSPEDSSIYLCSGGDRGHGYTFGSGTRLTVV.

This clonotype showed up many times. This chain joins TRBV12-3 or TRBV12-4 and TRBJ2-7; 10 nucleotides align to TRBD2. The CDR3 is made up of 15 amino acids. Trimming cost V 6 bases and J 2 bases; bases outside gene matches: 7. The CDR3 sequence is CASSKTSGLTYEQYF. The CDR3 DNA reads TGTGCCAGCAGCAAGACTAGCGGGTTGACCTACGAGCAGTACTTC.

This clonotype was counted ten times or more. The gene calls are TRBV4-2 and TRBJ1-1; D might be TRBD1 (6 bases). Looked up from germline, CDR1 is LGHNA and CDR2 is YNFKEQ. The CDR3 has 15 residues. Trimming took off 1 base at V and 6 bases at J, with 15 bases between the two ends. The CDR3 sequence: CASSQGPGAQAEAFF. In DNA, the CDR3 is TGTGCCAGCAGCCAAGGTCCGGGGGCGCAAGCTGAAGCTTTCTTT.

The chain recombines TRBV19 with TRBJ2-3; D gene uncertain. Germline CDR1 and CDR2: LNHDA and SQIVND (reference sequence). V lost 1 base to trimming and J lost 0 bases, with 8 bases between them. The CDR3 has 15 amino acids. CDR3 sequence: CASSIGPSSTDTQYF. In DNA form, the CDR3 reads TGTGCCAGTAGTATAGGACCATCTAGCACAGATACGCAGTATTTT.

The genes are TRBV20-1 and TRBJ1-1, with TRBD1 identical over 7 bases. In germline, CDR1 is DFQATT, CDR2 SNEGSKA (reference sequence). The J segment lost 3 bases and the V segment lost 7 bases, leaving 5 bases of the junction unmatched. The CDR3 consists of 12 residues. CDR3 in amino acids: CSVSQGDTEAFF. The DNA of the CDR3 is TGCAGTGTCTCCCAGGGGGACACTGAAGCTTTCTTT.

J is TRBJ2-1 and V is TRBV24-1; the D call may be TRBD1 or TRBD2 (5 bases each). The CDR3 is made up of 15 amino acids. V gave up 4 bases and J gave up 4 bases, with 13 bases separating them. Germline CDR1 and CDR2: KGHDR and SFDVKD. CDR3 sequence reads: CATSDSGPDYNEQFF. The DNA for the CDR3 is TGTGCCACCAGTGACTCGGGACCAGATTACAATGAGCAGTTCTTC.

This clonotype was observed a few times. This rearrangement joins TRBV7-9 to TRBJ2-7, with a weak D call TRBD1 (6 bases). V was clipped by 7 bases and J by 3 bases, with 16 bases between them. Germline V CDR1 and CDR2: SEHNR, FQNEAQ (reference sequence). This CDR3 is 14 amino acids long. The CDR3 spells CASTPRARGYEQYF. The CDR3 DNA reads TGTGCCAGCACCCCTAGGGCCAGGGGCTACGAGCAGTACTTC.

The chain is built from TRBV7-2 and TRBJ2-3, with D unclear. The CDR3 is 13 residues long. Germline values: CDR1 SGHTA, CDR2 FQGNSA. V lost 4 bases and J lost 5, with 10 bases in between. The CDR3 nucleotides read TGTGCCAGCAGCTCCCACGAAGGAGATACGCAGTATTTT. This sequence encodes CASSSHEGDTQYF.

This clonotype occurred many times. The gene calls are TRBV7-8 and TRBJ1-2; TRBD1 matches at 7 bases. This CDR3 has 15 residues. V dropped 9 bases and J dropped 0; count of bases not matched to a gene: 10. Germline assignment: CDR1 SGHVS and CDR2 FQNEAQ. The CDR3 DNA reads TGTGCCAGTGGCGACAGGGCCTTAGCTAACTATGGCTACACCTTC. Its protein product is CASGDRALANYGYTF.

This clonotype was seen repeatedly, ten times or more. V and J are TRBV7-9 and TRBJ2-5; D unresolved. TRBJ2-1 explains the end of the DNA better; the J call may be wrong. Germline assignment: CDR1 SEHNR and CDR2 FQNEAQ (reference sequence). CDR3 length: 12 residues. CDR3 in amino acids: CASSLGRTGQFF. In DNA, the CDR3 is TGTGCCAGCAGCTTAGGTAGGACGGGGCAGTTCTTC.

The chain employs TRBV7-6 and TRBJ1-4, with a weak D call TRBD1 (5 bases). The CDR3 sequence is 14 residues long. V dropped 5 bases and J dropped 7 bases, with 14 bases sitting between them. The germline gives CDR1 SGHVS, CDR2 FNYEAQ. The CDR3 reads CASSQYSGGEKLFF. CDR3 DNA: TGTGCCAGCAGCCAATATAGCGGGGGTGAAAAACTGTTTTTT.

This clonotype came up many times. The gene calls are TRBV6-9 and TRBJ1-2; 7 positions agree with TRBD1. Germline loops: CDR1 MNHGY, CDR2 SVAAGI. V lost 4 bases and J lost 4; bases outside the gene matches: 3. The CDR3 contains 13 residues. The CDR3 sequence: CASSFRQGYGYTF. The CDR3 nucleotides read TGTGCCAGCAGTTTCAGACAGGGCTATGGCTACACCTTC.

This clonotype was seen at least ten times. The rearrangement joins TRBV7-6 to TRBJ2-3, with no clear D. This CDR3 region has 13 residues. The V gene's germline CDR1 is SGHVS and CDR2 FNYEAQ. Trimming took 5 bases from V and 0 from J, leaving 6 bases between them. CDR3 sequence reads: CASSLGSTDTQYF. The CDR3 coding sequence is TGTGCCAGCAGCCTCGGAAGCACAGATACGCAGTATTTT.

Many counts were recorded for this clonotype. This chain connects TRBV29-1 to TRBJ1-1, with D possibly being TRBD1 (6 bases). V was pared by 4 bases and J by 4 bases, with 13 bases between. Germline V gene lookup returns CDR1 SQVTM and CDR2 ANQGSEA. The CDR3 extends over 13 amino acids. This CDR3 is CSVGGGQSTEAFF. CDR3 coding DNA: TGCAGCGTTGGGGGGGGGCAGAGCACTGAAGCTTTCTTT. The full variable domain, its missing parts supplied by reference TRBV29-1 and TRBJ1-1, is SAVISQKPSRDICQRGTSLTIQCQVDSQVTMMFWYRQQPGQSLTLIATANQGSEATYESGFVIDKFPISRPNLTFSTLTVSNMSPEDSSIYLCSVGGGQSTEAFFGQGTRLTVV.

V is TRBV6-2 or TRBV6-3 and J is TRBJ2-7; either TRBD1 or TRBD2 may fit D (5 bases each). The DNA end lines up better with TRBJ2-1; the J call may be wrong. CDR3 length equals 13 residues. CDR1 is MNHEY and CDR2 is SVGEGT in the germline V gene. The CDR3 DNA sequence: TGTGCCAGCAGCTTCAGGGAGTTCAATGAGCAGTTCTTC. This gives the protein CASSFREFNEQFF.

The chain has TRBV12-3 or TRBV12-4 and TRBJ2-5; 7 nucleotides align to TRBD1. V was pared by 6 bases and J by 9 bases, with 13 bases of the junction left unmatched. The CDR3 length is 14 residues. In nucleotides, the CDR3 is TGTGCCAGCAGCGAGCGACAGGGTCCTCAGCCCCAGTACTTC. Its protein is CASSERQGPQPQYF.

This clonotype was detected a few times. The CDR3 loop is CAISPSGLGGYEQFF. The CDR3 DNA follows: TGTGCCATCAGTCCCTCCGGACTAGGTGGCTATGAGCAGTTCTTC. The rearrangement uses TRBV10-3 and TRBJ2-1, with 7 bases fitting TRBD2. Looked up from germline, CDR1 is ENHRY and CDR2 is SYGVKD. Trimming removed 5 bases from V and 8 bases from J; junction bases left unmatched: 12. The CDR3 consists of 15 residues.

On this clonotype itself: A much larger clone sits a single nucleotide away, making a read error possible. The J gene is TRBJ1-4, the V gene TRBV4-1, with D tentatively TRBD1 (6 bases). The V gene's germline CDR1 is MGHRA and CDR2 YSYEKL. The CDR3 runs to 11 residues. The CDR3 DNA reads as TGCGCCAGCAGCCATGCAGGGGAGCTGGTTTTT. Its translation: CASSHAGELVF.

This clonotype was observed at least ten times. V and J are TRBV5-1 and TRBJ2-6; D is uncertain. The length of the CDR3 is 14 residues. Trimming removed 6 bases at V and 0 bases at J, with 7 bases between. Germline V gene data show CDR1 as SGHRS and CDR2 as YFSETQ. The CDR3 DNA reads as TGCGCCAGCACGACGGCCTCTGGGGCCAACGTCCTGACTTTC. Translation: CASTTASGANVLTF.